This entry is about one T cell receptor beta chain. Its antigen is not yet known. No much larger clone exists at a distance of one base, and base qualities are not known. The source of the sample is a study of blood T cell repertoires in COVID-19 (TCRdb year 2020). About the full investigation: Collaborator samples came from the United States, Italy and Spain and covered acute and convalescent phases of COVID-19. The prospective study material was composed of cDNA or gDNA derived from T cells, B-cell-depleted T cells, or PBMCs. A de-identified subject ID, COVID-19 status, age in years and sex were almost always included in the sample metadata. HLA class I and class II types, where available, came from metadata supplied by the sample provider rather than from assay-based typing. The samples were drawn from two sources: the first 160 participants of the ongoing ImmuneRACE study, and 1,000 to 1,500 subjects contributed by 6 global collaborators. The repertoires were released in a freely available public database meant as a resource for research on the immune response to SARS-CoV-2. Deeply sampled blood TCRbeta repertoires from subjects exposed to, actively infected with, or recovered from COVID-19 were included in the dataset.

The immunoSEQ Assay, a bias-controlled multiplex PCR, was used to amplify TCRbeta CDR3 regions from genomic DNA. Turning to the authors' computational methods: Nucleated cell counts per sample were estimated from amplification of reference gene primers within the assay. Sequence reads were collapsed and filtered to measure the absolute abundance of every unique TCRbeta CDR3 rearrangement. Productive Simpson clonality was computed per sample as the square root of Simpson's diversity index over productive rearrangements. TCRdb provides this immuneACCESS table in a form limited to in-frame rearrangements. Some clones are lacking; in checked studies, under half of them reflect an unresolved V gene, and why the rest are absent is not known. V and J calls and clone size are given by that table; D and trimming were obtained from the DNA. The table for this sample lists roughly 200,000 clones; about 88% of them were counted only once. Approximately 2.5% of the sample is taken by the ten largest.

Participants in the prospective study were aged roughly 18 to 90 years, lived in approximately 26 United States geographic areas, and enrolled through a virtual design. In the prospective study, participants were assigned to cohorts based on the clinical history participants reported in a screening survey and a study questionnaire. Each participant in the prospective study had whole blood, serum and a nasopharyngeal or oropharyngeal swab collected by mobile phlebotomists. Participants in the prospective study had the option to provide additional blood draws and questionnaires over a roughly 2-month period. Before DNA extraction, prospective study blood samples were shipped either frozen or at room temperature. Beyond this particular receptor, the publication reports: How much clinical and demographic metadata was included differed by source and by participant, and the metadata was provided uncurated.

V drops 4 bases and J drops 5 bases, leaving 12 bases in between. Via the germline V gene (reference sequence), CDR1 is LNHDA and CDR2 SQIVND. Taken from cysteine to phenylalanine, the CDR3 has 14 residues. Only the CDR3 DNA is retained, 42 bases long and in frame from the first base. Recombination joined TRBV19 with TRBJ1-5; the D gene is perhaps TRBD1, on 6 matching bases. The sequenced sample was PBMCs or T cells enriched from blood (not recorded which). The receptor was derived from a woman between 40 and 55 years old with acute COVID-19. The CDR3 in this case is CASSSGPGDQPQHF. The DNA sequence is as follows: TGTGCCAGTAGTAGTGGACCAGGGGATCAGCCCCAGCATTTT.